This record covers a single T cell receptor beta chain. Its antigen is not known. The study ran its PCR with 60 Vbeta and 13 Jbeta primers. Here immunoSEQ multiplex PCR was the method, and the copy in TCRdb shows in-frame clones only, minus some. The repertoire table contains 150,000 or so clones. This entry belongs to a study of cytomegalovirus exposure and HLA in healthy donors. Study-level results: About 87% or about 30% of the time was how often most TCR beta V segments were productive, according to an earlier analysis. Altogether, 150 to 200 TCR beta chains were recorded as cytomegalovirus-associated. Among CMV-associated TCR beta chains, most appeared HLA-restricted in a later analysis. Across donors, presence/absence analyses took sequencing depth to be roughly uniform.

The V gene's germline CDR1 is MNHEY and CDR2 SMNVEV (reference sequence). This CDR3 has 13 amino acids. V lost 6 bases and J 6 bases, leaving 15 bases between the germline ends. The TCR originated in a woman between 50 and 59 years old in good health and CMV-seronegative. The chain employs TRBV27 and TRBJ2-7; D might be TRBD1 (6 bases). Sequenced: PBMCs. The CDR3 spells CASSQGTPAEQYF. Here the CDR3 DNA reads TGTGCCAGCAGCCAGGGGACCCCTGCCGAGCAGTACTTC.